A selection of T cell receptor beta chains follows, all from one sample in a study of T-cell memory formation after mild COVID-19. Each CDR3 protein gets one entry after TCRdb re-called the 5' RACE reads with MiXCR. The profile shows some 120,000 distinct CDR3 sequences, approximately 16% of them singletons. The specimen sequenced was PBMCs or a T cell subset sorted from them (not recorded which). Receptors originate from an adult woman who had mild COVID-19 (a few samples of this study predate the infection). Cell type and time point are not known. Each CDR3 is given without its conserved first and last residue.

v_call,cdr3_aa
TRBV25-1,ASSEYPDRNEQY
TRBV7-6,ASSFSLGRELF
TRBV7-9,ASSLEGQATDTQY
TRBV19,ASSIGQTNEQF
TRBV7-8,ASSLYQQETQY
TRBV5-1,ASSSTTGSSTEAF
TRBV7-6,ASSRSTSGQGFCYEQY
TRBV20-1,SARERGGSSYEQY
TRBV7-9,ASSSGTSGTREQF
TRBV29-1,SVEVPGQLNTEAF
TRBV24-1,ATRGDSTNYGYT
TRBV6-1,ASSEGLRTGGNGYT
TRBV4-3,ASSQDSTGIDEQY
TRBV6-5,ASSYRRPGQGGTEAF
TRBV20-1,SARSGRREYSELEAF
TRBV7-4,ASRTDSLRAF
TRBV27,ASNPGLAGVREQF
TRBV4-2,ASSQDRGLGGEQF
TRBV7-9,ASSSPRQGTTYEQY
TRBV5-6,ASSLDDSDYGYT
TRBV7-2,ASSLLSGTERSEQF
TRBV7-6,ASSFVRTGLNYGYT
TRBV24-1,ATSDFGGQETQY